This TCR beta chain was identified in a study of Ad26.COV2.S vaccination and SARS-CoV-2 variants. Study-wide findings and caveats: Substantial response breadth was reportedly seen for spike-specific CD8+ and CD4+ T cells after vaccination.

Only in-frame clones appear in the TCRdb table, and some are missing; sequencing was by immunoSEQ multiplex PCR. This table has about 350,000 clones, about 90% appearing once. From germline, CDR1 is LGHNA and CDR2 YNFKEQ. This CDR3 contains 16 residues. This clone was observed once. Its antigen is not identified. Germline and junction disagree at one end, which may indicate a read error. The receptor's source is a human donor who had recovered from COVID-19. V usage is TRBV4-2 and J usage is TRBJ2-2; the D is unclear. The material was peripheral blood, obtained after recovery from COVID-19. The CDR3 region has the DNA TGTGCCAGCAGCCAAGAGGAGAGGCCTACCACCCGGGAGCTGTTTTTT. Translation: CASSQEERPTTRELFF.